The following is a T cell receptor (beta chain) sequence with its context. Its antigen is not identified. The Oncomine TCR Beta short-read assay generated sequence data from the DNA of cultured CD4+ T cells. Someone extracted genomic DNA from cultured CD4+ T cells. TCRdb reprocessed the PCR reads via MiXCR and lists one record per CDR3 protein. Of roughly 19,000 distinct CDR3 sequences in the sample, 44% are singletons; the top ten hold 15% to 20%. The data are from a study of vaccination and CD4 T cells after COVID-19. Study background: Samples were collected from a few convalescent patients on day 14 and on days 161 to 241 after vaccination. Study-level points and caveats: SARS-CoV-2-reactive clonotypes showed a nonsignificant median rise from about 22 to 38.

Germline V gives CDR1 KGHDR, CDR2 SFDVKD. Trimming took off 4 bases at V and 2 bases at J, with 11 bases between the two ends. The CDR3 runs to 14 residues. Indicated time point: late sampling 161 to 241 days after vaccination in a few convalescent patients. Regarding treatment: approximately nine-day PBMC culture with coronavirus spike peptide pools or control peptides (ViraFEST assay). Once peptide pools had expanded antigen-specific T cells, ViraFEST sequenced TCRs. The sample here was CD4+ T cells from blood, cultured in vitro, taken about 7 months after SARS-CoV-2 vaccination. This clonotype was obtained from a human donor who had recovered from COVID-19. The chain links TRBV24-1 to TRBJ2-7; the D gene is possibly TRBD1 (7 bases). This chain's CDR3 is CATSDQGGPYEQYF. Written as DNA, the CDR3 is TGTGCCACCAGTGACCAGGGGGGCCCCTACGAGCAGTACTTC.